This entry concerns a single TCR beta chain. The data belong to a study of CD8 T cells in ankylosing spondylitis. The CDR3 has 18 residues. Germline assignment: CDR1 MNHEY and CDR2 SVGAGI. V gave up 0 bases and J gave up 2 bases; unmatched junction bases: 11. Preparation of TCR beta libraries was done by quantitative 5'-RACE with molecular barcodes. TCRdb reanalysed the 5' RACE reads using MiXCR and keeps one entry per CDR3 protein. The table has under 200,000 distinct CDR3 sequences, more than 9% seen once. The sample consisted of blood, either unsorted or a sorted T cell fraction (not recorded which). This receptor was obtained from a male donor with ankylosing spondylitis or in good health (not recorded which). The V gene is TRBV6-5, the J gene TRBJ2-5; the match to TRBD2 covers 8 bases. The CDR3 nucleotides are TGTGCCAGCAGTTACTCTATATCGGGGGGGCCGGGGCAAGAGACCCAGTACTTC. It translates to CASSYSISGGPGQETQYF.